This T cell receptor beta chain emerged from a study of T cell responses to AZD1222 COVID-19 vaccine. Sequencing used immunoSEQ multiplex PCR; TCRdb keeps in-frame clones, though not all of them. The sample shows 110,000 to 150,000 clones, 80% to 95% of them seen only once. Regarding the study as a whole: Only a handful of AZD1222 recipients tested seropositive at baseline.

To note about this clone: What it binds is not known.

Per germline, CDR1 SGHKS and CDR2 YYEKEE (reference sequence). The V end was cut by 0 bases, the J end by 4 bases, with 11 bases between. This CDR3 spans 15 amino acids. The clonotype comes from an adult in good health. Sequences were derived from peripheral blood, sampled on day 0 of MenACWY control vaccination. This chain connects TRBV5-5 to TRBJ1-5; no clear D. In DNA form, the CDR3 reads TGTGCCAGCAGCTTGGGGCCCCTCATTAATCAGCCCCAGCATTTT. As protein: CASSLGPLINQPQHF.